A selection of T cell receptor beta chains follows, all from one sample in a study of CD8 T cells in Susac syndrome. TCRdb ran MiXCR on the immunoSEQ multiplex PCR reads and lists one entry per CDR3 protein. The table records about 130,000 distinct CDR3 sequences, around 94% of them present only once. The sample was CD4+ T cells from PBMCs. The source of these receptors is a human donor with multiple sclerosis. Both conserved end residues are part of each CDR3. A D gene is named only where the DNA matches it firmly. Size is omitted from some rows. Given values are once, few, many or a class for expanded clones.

CASSLKTGSTEAFF TGTGCCAGCAGCTTAAAGACGGGCTCCACTGAAGCTTTCTTT TRBV7-2 NA 14 NA TRBJ1-1
CASSVQDRITEAFF TGTGCCAGCAGCGTACAGGACAGGATCACTGAAGCTTTCTTT TRBV9 TRBD1 14 NA TRBJ1-1
CASSIEGVTNIQYF TGTGCCAGTAGTATAGAGGGGGTTACAAACATTCAGTACTTC TRBV19 NA 14 NA TRBJ2-4
CASRKGGGSYEQYF TGTGCCAGCAGGAAAGGGGGAGGCTCCTACGAGCAGTACTTC TRBV12-3/TRBV12-4 NA 14 NA TRBJ2-7
CASKEGGDTEAFF TGTGCCAGTAAAGAGGGGGGAGACACTGAAGCTTTCTTT TRBV19 NA 13 NA TRBJ1-1
CASSSGRTAAYEQYF TGTGCCAGCAGCTCAGGCCGGACAGCAGCCTACGAGCAGTACTTC TRBV7-8 NA 15 NA TRBJ2-7
CAWSVGAHTGELFF TGTGCCTGGAGTGTGGGCGCACACACCGGGGAGCTGTTTTTT TRBV30 NA 14 NA TRBJ2-2
CASSLALGGVGDTGELFF TGTGCCAGCAGTTTAGCGCTTGGAGGGGTGGGGGACACCGGGGAGCTGTTTTTT TRBV12-3/TRBV12-4 NA 18 NA TRBJ2-2
CASSQAAGASGNTIYF TGCGCCAGCAGCCAAGCGGCTGGAGCCTCTGGAAACACCATATATTTT TRBV4-3 NA 16 NA TRBJ1-3
CSVREGAYEQYF TGCAGCGTGCGTGAGGGCGCCTACGAGCAGTACTTC TRBV29-1 NA 12 NA TRBJ2-7
CASSTRYQPQHF TGTGCCAGCAGCACCCGATATCAGCCCCAGCATTTT TRBV12-3/TRBV12-4 NA 12 NA TRBJ1-5
CASSKGRGYEQYF TGTGCCAGCAGCAAAGGAAGGGGCTACGAGCAGTACTTC TRBV3-1 NA 13 NA TRBJ2-7
CASSPSGTSGYTF TGTGCCAGCAGCCCCTCCGGGACAAGTGGCTACACCTTC TRBV9 NA 13 once TRBJ1-2
CAWSTHSNQPQHF TGTGCCTGGAGTACACATAGCAATCAGCCCCAGCATTTT TRBV30 NA 13 NA TRBJ1-5
CASSVRSNTDTQYF TGTGCCAGCAGTGTTCGGAGCAACACAGATACGCAGTATTTT TRBV2 NA 14 NA TRBJ2-3
CSVGSSGGTYEQYF TGCAGCGTTGGTTCTAGCGGGGGGACCTACGAGCAGTACTTC TRBV29-1 TRBD2 14 NA TRBJ2-7
CASSPRMGITEAFF TGCGCCAGCAGCCCCCGTATGGGTATCACTGAAGCTTTCTTT TRBV5-1 NA 14 NA TRBJ1-1
CASSTGYYEQYF TGTGCCAGCAGCACAGGGTACTACGAGCAGTACTTC TRBV7-2 NA 12 NA TRBJ2-7
CASSSGLLMSSYNEQFF TGTGCCAGCAGCTCGGGACTCTTAATGAGCTCCTACAATGAGCAGTTCTTC TRBV7-2 NA 17 once TRBJ2-1
CASSPPGGQGVYQPQHF TGTGCCAGCTCACCACCGGGGGGACAGGGAGTGTATCAGCCCCAGCATTTT TRBV18 TRBD1 17 once TRBJ1-5
CASSLRTVGGDEQYF TGTGCCAGCAGCTTAAGAACAGTAGGGGGTGACGAGCAGTACTTC TRBV7-2 NA 15 NA TRBJ2-7
CATSGGPRGEQYF TGTGCCACCAGCGGCGGGCCCAGAGGTGAGCAGTACTTC TRBV15 NA 13 NA TRBJ2-7
CASSGGPSRGYTF TGTGCCAGCAGCGGGGGGCCTTCTCGGGGCTACACCTTC TRBV2 NA 13 NA TRBJ1-2
CASSPIKVPDPQYF TGCGCCAGCAGCCCCATTAAGGTTCCGGACCCCCAGTACTTC TRBV5-1 NA 14 once TRBJ2-5
CASSSGGTRAEQFF TGTGCCAGCTCATCGGGGGGTACAAGGGCTGAGCAGTTCTTC TRBV18 TRBD2 14 NA TRBJ2-1
CASSRNRGGSEAFF TGTGCCAGCAGCCGAAACAGGGGTGGATCTGAAGCTTTCTTT TRBV7-3 TRBD1 14 NA TRBJ1-1
CSVDRESGYTF TGCAGCGTAGACAGGGAAAGTGGCTACACCTTC TRBV29-1 TRBD1 11 NA TRBJ1-2
CASTRGAPSGELFF TGCGCCAGCACCCGAGGGGCCCCGTCCGGGGAGCTGTTTTTT TRBV5-1 NA 14 NA TRBJ2-2
CASSGRGGRRTEAFF TGTGCCAGCAGCGGAAGGGGGGGCCGTCGCACTGAAGCTTTCTTT TRBV7-9 NA 15 NA TRBJ1-1
CASRGGLRQPQHF TGTGCCAGCAGAGGCGGTCTCAGGCAGCCCCAGCATTTT TRBV2 NA 13 NA TRBJ1-5
CSASSPPGQRFTDTQYF TGCAGTGCTAGCTCCCCTCCGGGACAGCGGTTCACAGATACGCAGTATTTT TRBV20-1 TRBD1 17 NA TRBJ2-3
CASSPTGTSEAQYF TGCGCCAGCAGCCCGACCGGGACTAGCGAAGCGCAGTATTTT TRBV4-3 TRBD2 14 NA TRBJ2-3
CASIGGRGSYEQYF TGTGCCAGCATTGGGGGGAGGGGGTCCTACGAGCAGTACTTC TRBV6-6 NA 14 NA TRBJ2-7
CASSYYMRQPQHF TGTGCCAGCAGCTATTATATGCGTCAGCCCCAGCATTTT TRBV7-2 NA 13 NA TRBJ1-5
CASSYVQDKNIQYF TGTGCCAGCAGTTATGTGCAGGACAAAAACATTCAGTACTTC TRBV6-8 NA 14 NA TRBJ2-4
CAWSGSRDSGTDTQYF TGTGCCTGGAGCGGTTCCCGGGACAGTGGCACAGATACGCAGTATTTT TRBV30 TRBD1 16 NA TRBJ2-3
CASSGQGKGEQYF TGTGCCAGCTCAGGACAGGGGAAGGGCGAGCAGTACTTC TRBV18 TRBD1 13 NA TRBJ2-7
CSARSGANTEAFF TGCAGTGCTAGAAGCGGGGCGAACACTGAAGCTTTCTTT TRBV20-1 NA 13 few TRBJ1-1
CASRDGPNTGELFF TGTGCCAGCAGAGACGGACCGAACACCGGGGAGCTGTTTTTT TRBV6-1 NA 14 NA TRBJ2-2
CASSLAWAGELFF TGCGCCAGCAGCTTGGCATGGGCCGGGGAGCTGTTTTTT TRBV5-1 NA 13 NA TRBJ2-2
CASSLVGGRPNRGYTF TGTGCCAGCAGCTTAGTCGGAGGCAGGCCTAATCGGGGCTACACCTTC TRBV7-2 NA 16 NA TRBJ1-2
CSASGGSSYNEQFF TGCAGTGCTAGCGGCGGGAGCTCCTACAATGAGCAGTTCTTC TRBV20-1 TRBD2 14 NA TRBJ2-1
CSANPQSSYNSPLHF TGCAGTGCTAACCCCCAGAGCTCCTATAATTCACCCCTCCACTTT TRBV20-1 NA 15 NA TRBJ1-6
CASTRTGGNEQYF TGTGCCAGCACCAGGACAGGGGGAAACGAGCAGTACTTC TRBV2 TRBD1 13 NA TRBJ2-7
CASSHGLGMDTQYF TGTGCCAGCAGCCATGGGCTAGGAATGGATACGCAGTATTTT TRBV6-1 NA 14 NA TRBJ2-3
CASNRGGYQETQYF TGTGCCAGTAACAGGGGAGGCTATCAAGAGACCCAGTACTTC TRBV6-5 NA 14 once TRBJ2-5
CSVSQALNTEAFF TGCAGCGTCTCACAGGCCTTGAACACTGAAGCTTTCTTT TRBV29-1 NA 13 NA TRBJ1-1
CASSPRQGGNTGELFF TGCGCCAGCAGCCCTAGACAGGGCGGAAACACCGGGGAGCTGTTTTTT TRBV5-1 TRBD1 16 NA TRBJ2-2
CSVERVHEQFF TGCAGCGTTGAGCGGGTCCATGAGCAGTTCTTC TRBV29-1 NA 11 NA TRBJ2-1
CASSPPGRETQYF TGTGCCAGCAGTCCCCCGGGGCGGGAGACCCAGTACTTC TRBV27 NA 13 few TRBJ2-5
CASSIDRGGPSGGYTF TGTGCCAGCAGCATCGACAGGGGAGGCCCTTCGGGTGGCTACACCTTC TRBV5-4 TRBD1 16 NA TRBJ1-2
CASSSPTSGRVREQFF TGTGCCAGCAGTTCCCCAACTAGCGGGAGAGTCCGGGAGCAGTTCTTC TRBV6-5 TRBD2 16 NA TRBJ2-1
CASSDLGVQYF TGCGCCAGCAGCGATTTGGGGGTGCAGTACTTC TRBV5-1 NA 11 few TRBJ2-7
CATSGSTYEQYF TGTGCCACCTCCGGATCGACCTACGAGCAGTACTTC TRBV16 NA 12 NA TRBJ2-7
CASSMTGTRYTGELFF TGTGCCAGCAGCATGACCGGGACTAGATACACCGGGGAGCTGTTTTTT TRBV5-6 TRBD2 16 NA TRBJ2-2
CASSLTGTVKFF TGTGCCAGCAGCCTAACCGGGACTGTTAAGTTCTTC TRBV27 NA 12 NA TRBJ2-1
CASSLGQGARGEQYF TGTGCCAGCAGCTTAGGCCAGGGAGCGCGGGGCGAGCAGTACTTC TRBV11-1 NA 15 NA TRBJ2-7
CSARVLSGGARETQYF TGCAGTGCTAGGGTCCTTAGCGGGGGGGCCCGAGAGACCCAGTACTTC TRBV20-1 TRBD2 16 NA TRBJ2-5
CASSHGSGGGSSPLHF TGTGCCAGCAGCCATGGGTCAGGAGGCGGAAGTTCACCCCTCCACTTT TRBV3-1 NA 16 NA TRBJ1-6
CASSTLKRGFSGYTF TGTGCCAGCAGTACCCTAAAACGGGGATTCTCTGGCTACACCTTC TRBV12-3/TRBV12-4 NA 15 NA TRBJ1-2